These T cell receptor beta chains were read from a single sample in a study of glioma-infiltrating T cells. TCRdb re-called the multiplex PCR reads with MiXCR, one entry per CDR3 protein. The sample holds about 400,000 distinct CDR3 sequences, more than 35% seen once. The sequenced material came from glioma tissue, nonneoplastic brain tissue, or PBMCs (not recorded which). All receptors come from a human donor with low-grade glioma or glioblastoma, undergoing nonglioma brain surgery, or in good health (not recorded which). Both conserved end residues are part of each CDR3. The D gene is left open where the match is weak. Not all rows give a size; the values are once, few, many and, for expanded clones, a class.

>TRBV20-1|few|.|TRBJ1-3
CSARDGGGRNTIYF
TGCAGTGCTAGAGATGGGGGGGGTCGAAACACCATATATTTT
>TRBV19|.|.|TRBJ2-7
CATRSPISYEQYF
TGTGCCACCCGTTCCCCCATCTCCTACGAGCAGTACTTC
>TRBV4-1|.|TRBD1|TRBJ2-4
CASSHQRTGGLGNVQYF
TGCGCCAGCAGCCACCAGAGGACAGGGGGCCTGGGAAACGTTCAGTACTTC
>TRBV6-1|few|.|TRBJ1-5
CASNRDRLNQPQHF
TGTGCCAGCAACAGGGACCGGTTGAATCAGCCCCAGCATTTT
>TRBV5-4|.|.|TRBJ1-4
CASSMDTSTNEKLFF
TGTGCCAGCAGCATGGACACCTCAACTAATGAAAAACTGTTTTTT
>TRBV10-3|.|TRBD2|TRBJ2-7
CAISESASGIRSSYEQYF
TGTGCCATCAGTGAGTCGGCCAGCGGGATCAGGAGCTCCTACGAGCAGTACTTC
>TRBV13|.|TRBD2|TRBJ2-1
CASSLGASGRYNEQFF
TGTGCCAGCAGCTTAGGCGCTAGCGGGAGGTACAATGAGCAGTTCTTC
>TRBV6-5|many|TRBD2|TRBJ2-1
CASSYRPSGRAYNEQFF
TGTGCCAGCAGTTACCGACCCAGCGGGAGGGCCTACAATGAGCAGTTCTTC
>TRBV27|many|.|TRBJ2-1
CASSSRGYSYNEQFF
TGTGCCAGCAGTTCTCGGGGGTATTCCTACAATGAGCAGTTCTTC
>TRBV12-3/TRBV12-4|few|.|TRBJ1-5
CASSLVRRQPQHF
TGTGCCAGCAGTTTAGTCCGGAGGCAGCCCCAGCATTTT
>TRBV7-6|.|.|TRBJ2-7
CTSSQAGFEQYF
TGTACCAGCAGCCAGGCGGGGTTCGAGCAGTACTTC
>TRBV2|few|TRBD1|TRBJ2-7
CASTRQGQLGEQYF
TGTGCCAGCACCAGACAGGGACAATTAGGGGAGCAGTACTTC
>TRBV4-1|.|.|TRBJ2-5
CTSSQEGLTVGETQYF
TGCACCAGCAGCCAAGAGGGACTGACAGTGGGCGAGACCCAGTACTTC
>TRBV25-1|few|TRBD1|TRBJ2-4
CASSEYLGVTGGADIQYF
TGTGCCAGCAGTGAATATCTTGGGGTGACAGGGGGCGCGGACATTCAGTACTTC
>TRBV24-1|few|TRBD1|TRBJ2-2
CATSDSGQGITGELFF
TGTGCCACCAGTGACTCGGGACAGGGGATAACCGGGGAGCTGTTTTTT
>TRBV6-2/TRBV6-3|.|.|TRBJ2-3
CASSVYSGAGDTQYF
TGTGCCAGCAGTGTATACAGTGGAGCCGGAGATACGCAGTATTTT
>TRBV6-6|few|.|TRBJ2-5
CASSYWGSQETQYF
TGTGCCAGCAGTTACTGGGGATCCCAAGAGACCCAGTACTTC
>TRBV29-1|.|.|TRBJ2-3
CSVRTDTQYF
TGCAGCGTCCGCACAGATACGCAGTATTTT
>TRBV5-1|few|TRBD1|TRBJ2-1
CASSLAGGSSYNEQFF
TGCGCCAGCAGCTTGGCAGGGGGCAGTTCTTACAATGAGCAGTTCTTC
>TRBV4-3|few|.|TRBJ1-1
CASSQEAGATEAFF
TGCGCCAGCAGCCAAGAGGCAGGAGCCACTGAAGCTTTCTTT
>TRBV20-1|.|.|TRBJ2-7
CSADRGSATFYEQYF
TGCAGTGCTGATCGGGGCTCCGCTACCTTCTACGAGCAGTACTTC
>TRBV29-1|.|.|TRBJ2-7
CSVELNSEKQYF
TGCAGCGTTGAACTCAACTCCGAGAAGCAGTACTTC
>TRBV7-9|few|TRBD1|TRBJ2-7
CASSSLGQGFHEQYF
TGTGCCAGCAGCTCTCTAGGACAGGGGTTCCACGAGCAGTACTTC
>TRBV4-3|.|TRBD1|TRBJ1-1
CASSLGGGRTEAFF
TGCGCCAGCAGCCTTGGAGGGGGCCGCACTGAAGCTTTCTTT
>TRBV6-1|many|TRBD2|TRBJ2-3
CASSPGDTSGSWTDTQYF
TGTGCCAGCAGTCCGGGCGATACTAGCGGGAGTTGGACAGATACGCAGTATTTT
>TRBV6-5|many|.|TRBJ1-2
CASSYLPGGPHGYTF
TGTGCCAGCAGTTACCTGCCGGGAGGACCTCATGGCTACACCTTC
>TRBV7-2|few|.|TRBJ2-7
CASSRYYGPEQYF
TGTGCCAGCAGCCGATACTATGGACCCGAGCAGTACTTC
>TRBV27|many|.|TRBJ2-1
CASSLGVTGNEQFF
TGTGCCAGCAGTTTAGGCGTCACCGGCAATGAGCAGTTCTTC
>TRBV6-2/TRBV6-3|many|.|TRBJ2-7
CASSYSMRQELHEQYF
TGTGCCAGCAGTTACTCCATGAGACAGGAGTTACACGAGCAGTACTTC
>TRBV7-3|.|.|TRBJ2-3
CASSQGAGGPDTQYF
TGTGCCAGCTCCCAGGGGGCGGGAGGGCCGGATACGCAGTATTTT
>TRBV12-3/TRBV12-4|few|.|TRBJ1-2
CASSFPRGVGYTF
TGTGCCAGCAGTTTCCCCAGGGGAGTTGGCTACACCTTC
>TRBV11-1|few|.|TRBJ2-7
CASRPGPSYEQYF
TGTGCCAGCCGCCCGGGACCCTCCTACGAGCAGTACTTC
>TRBV7-2|.|.|TRBJ1-2
CASSLDGGANSAYGYTF
TGTGCCAGCAGCTTAGATGGGGGGGCCAATTCCGCCTATGGCTACACCTTC
>TRBV6-1|.|.|TRBJ2-3
CASRTLDASTDTQYF
TGTGCCAGCAGGACACTAGATGCTAGCACAGATACGCAGTATTTT
>TRBV19|.|.|TRBJ1-5
CASSIWQGGNQPQHF
TGTGCCAGTAGTATATGGCAGGGCGGCAATCAGCCCCAGCATTTT
>TRBV6-6|.|.|TRBJ2-3
CASSYADWPTDTQYF
TGTGCCAGCAGTTACGCCGATTGGCCCACAGATACGCAGTATTTT
>TRBV6-1|.|.|TRBJ1-1
CASTDHLNTEAFF
TGTGCCAGCACCGACCACTTGAACACTGAAGCTTTCTTT
>TRBV6-1|few|.|TRBJ1-2
CASSRRSGGHGYTF
TGTGCCAGCAGTCGCAGGTCCGGCGGCCACGGCTACACCTTC
>TRBV28|many|.|TRBJ2-7
CASTLFGAYEQYF
TGTGCCAGCACCCTATTCGGTGCCTACGAGCAGTACTTC
>TRBV7-2|few|TRBD2|TRBJ2-1
CASSSPPLTKTSGKHNEQFF
TGTGCCAGCAGCTCCCCCCCGCTGACCAAGACTAGCGGGAAACACAATGAGCAGTTCTTC
>TRBV6-2/TRBV6-3|many|.|TRBJ2-7
CASSAPVGSPYEQYF
TGTGCCAGCAGTGCCCCGGTCGGAAGCCCCTACGAGCAGTACTTC
>TRBV7-2|once|TRBD2|TRBJ2-7
CASSSQLAGREQYF
TGTGCCAGCAGCTCCCAACTAGCGGGAAGAGAGCAGTACTTC
>TRBV5-4|.|TRBD2|TRBJ2-3
CASSSRLAGNTDTQYF
TGTGCCAGCAGCTCACGACTAGCGGGAAACACAGATACGCAGTATTTT
>TRBV2|.|.|TRBJ2-7
CASSEGWTYEQYF
TGTGCCAGCAGTGAAGGTTGGACATACGAGCAGTACTTC
>TRBV7-6|.|TRBD1|TRBJ2-2
CASSSGQGLTGELFF
TGTGCCAGCAGCTCTGGACAGGGTTTGACCGGGGAGCTGTTTTTT
>TRBV6-1|many|TRBD1|TRBJ2-7
CASSDYSGTGTYEQYF
TGTGCCAGCAGTGATTATTCCGGGACAGGGACGTACGAGCAGTACTTC
>TRBV6-5|.|TRBD2|TRBJ2-7
CASRQTSGSAPSSYEQYF
TGTGCCAGCAGGCAGACTAGCGGGAGTGCACCTAGCTCCTACGAGCAGTACTTC
>TRBV6-5|many|.|TRBJ1-2
CASSYSWGRPGGYTF
TGTGCCAGCAGTTACTCATGGGGAAGGCCTGGGGGCTACACCTTC
>TRBV10-3|many|.|TRBJ1-6
CAIRPGNDNSPLHF
TGTGCCATCCGACCTGGAAATGATAATTCACCCCTCCACTTT
>TRBV7-2|many|.|TRBJ1-5
CASSLEGTSNQPQHF
TGTGCCAGCAGCTTAGAGGGGACAAGCAATCAGCCCCAGCATTTT
>TRBV20-1|few|.|TRBJ1-1
CSATRGTEAFF
TGCAGTGCTACCCGGGGGACTGAAGCTTTCTTT
>TRBV28|many|.|TRBJ1-2
CASSIPARLGYTF
TGTGCCAGCAGTATCCCCGCACGACTGGGCTACACCTTC
>TRBV6-2/TRBV6-3|many|.|TRBJ2-7
CASSWERFYEQYF
TGTGCCAGCAGTTGGGAAAGATTCTACGAGCAGTACTTC
>TRBV6-1|.|.|TRBJ2-3
CASSENMGRDTQYF
TGTGCCAGCAGTGAAAACATGGGAAGAGATACGCAGTATTTT
>TRBV20-1|once|TRBD2|TRBJ2-3
CSAGGLTSKETKSW
TGCAGTGCGGGGGGACTAACGAGCAAAGAGACGAAGTCTTGG